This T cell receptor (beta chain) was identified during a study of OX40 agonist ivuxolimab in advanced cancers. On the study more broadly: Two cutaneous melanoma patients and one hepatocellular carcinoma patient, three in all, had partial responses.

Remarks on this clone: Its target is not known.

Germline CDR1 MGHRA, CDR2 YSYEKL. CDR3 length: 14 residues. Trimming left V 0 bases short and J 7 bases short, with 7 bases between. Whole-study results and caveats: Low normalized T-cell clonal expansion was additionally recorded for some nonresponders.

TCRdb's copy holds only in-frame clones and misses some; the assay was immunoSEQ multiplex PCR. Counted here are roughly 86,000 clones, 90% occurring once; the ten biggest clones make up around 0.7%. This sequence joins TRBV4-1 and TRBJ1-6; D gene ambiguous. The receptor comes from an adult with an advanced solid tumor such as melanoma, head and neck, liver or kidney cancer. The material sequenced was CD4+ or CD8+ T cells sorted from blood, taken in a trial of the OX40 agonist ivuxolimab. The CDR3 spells CASSQEIRNSPLHF. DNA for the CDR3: TGCGCCAGCAGCCAAGAGATACGAAATTCACCCCTCCACTTT.